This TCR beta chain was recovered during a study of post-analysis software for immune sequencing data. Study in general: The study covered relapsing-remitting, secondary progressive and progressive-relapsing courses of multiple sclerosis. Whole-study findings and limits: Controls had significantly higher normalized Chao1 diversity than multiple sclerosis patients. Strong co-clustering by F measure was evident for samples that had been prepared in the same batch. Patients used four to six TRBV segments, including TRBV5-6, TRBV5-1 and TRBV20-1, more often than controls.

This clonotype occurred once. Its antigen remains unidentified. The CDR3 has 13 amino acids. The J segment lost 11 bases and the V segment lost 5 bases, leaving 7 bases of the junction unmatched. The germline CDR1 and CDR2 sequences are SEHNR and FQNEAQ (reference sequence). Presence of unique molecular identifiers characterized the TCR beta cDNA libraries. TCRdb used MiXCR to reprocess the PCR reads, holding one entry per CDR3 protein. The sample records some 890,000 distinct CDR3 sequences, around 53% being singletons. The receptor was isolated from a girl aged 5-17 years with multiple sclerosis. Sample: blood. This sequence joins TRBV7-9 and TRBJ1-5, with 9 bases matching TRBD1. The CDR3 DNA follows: TGTGCCAGCAGCCGGACAGGGGAATCAGCCCAGCATTTT. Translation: CASSRTGESAQHF.